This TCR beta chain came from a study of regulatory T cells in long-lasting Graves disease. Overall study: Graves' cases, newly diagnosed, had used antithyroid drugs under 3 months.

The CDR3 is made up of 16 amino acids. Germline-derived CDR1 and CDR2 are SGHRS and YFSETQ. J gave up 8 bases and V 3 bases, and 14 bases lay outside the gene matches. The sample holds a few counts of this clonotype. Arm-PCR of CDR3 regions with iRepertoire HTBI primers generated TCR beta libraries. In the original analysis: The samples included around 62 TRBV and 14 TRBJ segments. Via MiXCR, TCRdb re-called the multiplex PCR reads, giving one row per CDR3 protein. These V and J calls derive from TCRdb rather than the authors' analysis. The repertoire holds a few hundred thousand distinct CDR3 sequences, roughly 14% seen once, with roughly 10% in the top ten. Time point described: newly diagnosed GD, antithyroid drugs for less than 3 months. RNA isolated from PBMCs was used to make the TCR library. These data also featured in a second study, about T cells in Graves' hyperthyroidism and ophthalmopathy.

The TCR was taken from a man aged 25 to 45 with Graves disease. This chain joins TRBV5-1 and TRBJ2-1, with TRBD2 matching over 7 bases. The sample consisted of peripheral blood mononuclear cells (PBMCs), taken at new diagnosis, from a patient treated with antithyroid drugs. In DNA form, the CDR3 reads TGCGCCAGCAGCTCGGCCCCGCGGGAGACGGGCGATGAGCAGTTCTTC. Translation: CASSSAPRETGDEQFF.